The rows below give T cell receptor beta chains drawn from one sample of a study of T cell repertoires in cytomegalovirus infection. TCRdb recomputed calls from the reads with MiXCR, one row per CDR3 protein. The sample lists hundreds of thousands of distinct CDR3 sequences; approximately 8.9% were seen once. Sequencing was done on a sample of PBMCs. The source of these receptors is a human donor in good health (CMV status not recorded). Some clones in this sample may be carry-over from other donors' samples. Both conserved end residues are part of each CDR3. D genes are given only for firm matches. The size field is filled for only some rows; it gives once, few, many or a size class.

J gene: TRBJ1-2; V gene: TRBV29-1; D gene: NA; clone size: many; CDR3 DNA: TGCAGCGTTGCCACAGCGACCTATGGCTACACCTTC; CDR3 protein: CSVATATYGYTF
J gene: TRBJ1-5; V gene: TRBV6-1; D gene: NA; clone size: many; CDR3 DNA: TGTGCCAGCAGTGACCGGACCCCGGGTCAGCCCCAGCATTTT; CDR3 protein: CASSDRTPGQPQHF
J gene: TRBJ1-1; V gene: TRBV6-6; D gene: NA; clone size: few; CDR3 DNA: TGTGCCAGCAGTTACTCCCCCGAAAGGGAGGACACTGAAGCTTTCTTT; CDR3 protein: CASSYSPEREDTEAFF
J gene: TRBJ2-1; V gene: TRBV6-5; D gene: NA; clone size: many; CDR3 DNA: TGTGCCAGCAGTTACTCCAGACAGTTAGGGTACAATGAGCAGTTCTTC; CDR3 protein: CASSYSRQLGYNEQFF
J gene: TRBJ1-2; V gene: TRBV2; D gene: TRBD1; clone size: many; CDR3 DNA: TGTGCCAGCAGTGACCCTGGACAGGGAGGCTATGGCTACACCTTC; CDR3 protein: CASSDPGQGGYGYTF
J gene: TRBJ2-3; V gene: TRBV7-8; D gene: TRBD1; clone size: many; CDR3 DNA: TGTGCCAGCAGCTGGGACAGGGGAGATACGCAGTATTTT; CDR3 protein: CASSWDRGDTQYF
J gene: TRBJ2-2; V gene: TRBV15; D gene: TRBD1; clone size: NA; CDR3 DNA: TGTGCCACCGGTGGGACAGCGAACACCGGGGAGCTGTCTTTT; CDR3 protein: CATGGTANTGELSF
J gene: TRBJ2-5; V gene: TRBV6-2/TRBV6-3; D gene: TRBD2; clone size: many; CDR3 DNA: TGTGCCAGCGGCGGACTAGCGGGGGGGCTAGGAAAGACCCAGTACTTC; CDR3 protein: CASGGLAGGLGKTQYF
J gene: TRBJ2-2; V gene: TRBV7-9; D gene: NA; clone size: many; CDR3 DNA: TGTGCCAGCAGCCTAAAGGGCTTAACGAACACCGGGGAGCTGTTTTTT; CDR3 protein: CASSLKGLTNTGELFF
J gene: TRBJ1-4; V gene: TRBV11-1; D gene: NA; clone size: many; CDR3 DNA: TGTGCCAGCAGCGCCCACAGCGATGAAAAACTGTTTTTT; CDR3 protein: CASSAHSDEKLFF
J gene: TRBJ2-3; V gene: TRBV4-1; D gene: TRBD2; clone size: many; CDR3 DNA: TGCGCCAGCAGCCAAAAAGGAAGGACTAGCGGGGGGATCACAGATACGCAGTATTTT; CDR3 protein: CASSQKGRTSGGITDTQYF
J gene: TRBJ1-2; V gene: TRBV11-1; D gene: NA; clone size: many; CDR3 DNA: TGTGCCAGCAGCACGACAGCGAACTATGGCTACACCTTC; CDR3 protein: CASSTTANYGYTF
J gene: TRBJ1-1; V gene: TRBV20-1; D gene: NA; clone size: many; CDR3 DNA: TGCAGTGCTAGCCCCGGGGCCCGAAAGGTCACTGAAGCTTTCTTT; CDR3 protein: CSASPGARKVTEAFF
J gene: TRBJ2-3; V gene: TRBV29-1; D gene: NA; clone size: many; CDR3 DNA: TGCAGCGTGAGCACGGATACGCAGTATTTT; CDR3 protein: CSVSTDTQYF
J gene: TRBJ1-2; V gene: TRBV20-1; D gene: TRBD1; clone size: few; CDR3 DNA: TGCAGTGCTAGAACAGGGGAAGGCTATGGCTACACCTTC; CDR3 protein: CSARTGEGYGYTF
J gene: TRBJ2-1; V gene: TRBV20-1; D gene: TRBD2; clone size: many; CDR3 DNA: TGCAGTGCCAGACTAGCGGGGGATTACAATGAGCAGTTCTTC; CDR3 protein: CSARLAGDYNEQFF
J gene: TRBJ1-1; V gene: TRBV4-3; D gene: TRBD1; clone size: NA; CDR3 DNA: TGCGCCAGCAGCCCCCGGGACAGGGGGTTTGAAGCTTTCTTT; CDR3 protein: CASSPRDRGFEAFF
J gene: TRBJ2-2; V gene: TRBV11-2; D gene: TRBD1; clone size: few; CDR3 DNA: TGTGCCAGCAGCCTGAGTGGGACAGGGCTCGGCAGCACCGGGGAGCTGTTTTTT; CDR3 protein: CASSLSGTGLGSTGELFF
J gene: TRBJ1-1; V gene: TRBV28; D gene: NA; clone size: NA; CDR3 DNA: TGTGCCAGCATCGGTTGGGAGGGGTTCACTGAAGCTTTCTTT; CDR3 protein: CASIGWEGFTEAFF
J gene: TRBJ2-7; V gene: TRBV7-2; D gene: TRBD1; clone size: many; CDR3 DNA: TGTGCCAGCAGCCCACAGGGGCAGGGCTACTACGAGCAGTACTTC; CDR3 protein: CASSPQGQGYYEQYF
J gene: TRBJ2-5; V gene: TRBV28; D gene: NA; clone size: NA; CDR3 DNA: TGTGCCAGCAGTTTAGGGGTTGAGGGGACCCAGTACTTC; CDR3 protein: CASSLGVEGTQYF
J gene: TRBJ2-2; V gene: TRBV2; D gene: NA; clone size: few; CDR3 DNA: TGTGCCAGCAGTGACAGACGCCACGGGGAGCTGTTTTTT; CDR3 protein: CASSDRRHGELFF